This T cell receptor (beta chain) was sequenced in a study of blood T cell repertoires in COVID-19. Trimming removed 4 bases from V and 1 base from J; junction bases left unmatched: 7. Germline-derived CDR1 and CDR2 are SGHNT and YYREEE (reference sequence). CDR3 length equals 17 residues. The data were produced by immunoSEQ multiplex PCR, yet TCRdb's version contains in-frame clones alone and is incomplete. The sample lists approximately 110,000 clones, about 87% occurring once. This TCR derives from a woman in her fifties or sixties with acute or convalescent COVID-19. Sequences were obtained from peripheral blood. This sequence joins TRBV5-4 and TRBJ2-4; 11 bases are shared with TRBD2. CDR3 residues: CASSLDSSGGAKNIQYF. CDR3 nucleotides: TGTGCCAGCAGCCTCGACTCTAGCGGGGGGGCCAAAAACATTCAGTACTTC.